This entry is about one TCR beta chain. It lacks a known antigen. Base qualities are not recorded, but no much larger clone differs from it by a single base. TCRbeta CDR3 regions were amplified from genomic DNA by means of the immunoSEQ Assay, a bias-controlled multiplex PCR. Per the authors' processing: The number of nucleated cells in each sample was estimated from the amplification of reference gene primers within the assay. To quantify the absolute abundance of each unique TCRbeta CDR3 rearrangement, sequence reads were collapsed and filtered. For each sample, productive Simpson clonality was calculated by taking the square root of Simpson's diversity index across productive rearrangements. Here the immuneACCESS table is served through TCRdb, limited to in-frame sequences with V and J called. Missing clones are a known gap in these copies; in checked studies unresolved V genes cover under half, and the rest lacks a known reason. From that table come the V and J calls and clone size; the DNA was used to work out D and trimming. Here the sample has roughly 250,000 clones; around 85% occur a single time. Together, the top ten hold just under 6.5% of the sample.

CDR1 SGHRS and CDR2 YFSETQ were looked up in the germline V gene. The trim is 0 bases for V and 3 bases for J, with a gap of 19 bases between the germline ends. Including cysteine and phenylalanine, the CDR3 has 18 amino acids. Of all the DNA, just the CDR3 is kept, 54 bases in frame from base 1. Collaborating institutions collected whole blood in K2EDTA tubes following their own protocols. For TCRbeta analysis, collaborators shipped samples in one of three forms: frozen whole blood, isolated PBMCs, or DNA extracted from either of those sample types. This sample was included in a study of blood T cell repertoires in COVID-19 (dated by TCRdb to about 2020). About the investigation overall: Collaborator samples came from the United States, Italy and Spain and covered acute and convalescent phases of COVID-19. Nearly every sample came with metadata listing a de-identified subject ID, COVID-19 status, age in years and sex. Where available, HLA class I and class II types were taken from metadata supplied by the sample provider and were not determined by assay-based typing. Samples came from the ongoing ImmuneRACE study (first 160 participants) plus 1,254 subjects from 6 global collaborators. Deeply sampled blood TCRbeta repertoires from subjects exposed to, actively infected with, or recovered from COVID-19 were included in the dataset. The prospective study material was composed of cDNA or gDNA derived from T cells, B-cell-depleted T cells, or PBMCs. The repertoires were released in a freely available public database meant as a resource for research on the immune response to SARS-CoV-2.

General study outcomes and caveats: The quantity of clinical and demographic metadata differed by source and by participant and was supplied without curation.

The clonotype was recovered from a woman aged 55-70 years with active or convalescent COVID-19. The sample consisted of peripheral blood. The rearranged segments are TRBV5-1 and TRBJ2-1, with a weak D call of TRBD1 (5 bases match). The DNA sequence is as follows: TGCGCCAGCAGCTTGGCTGGTTATCGACAGATAGTCTACAATGAGCAGTTCTTC. This codes for CASSLAGYRQIVYNEQFF.